This TCR beta chain came from a study of human T cells and chemical hapten exposure. Study details: Across the whole study, which lasted around 24 weeks, patients were given diphenylcyclopropenone on the scalp once a week. Study-wide results and limits: Significantly more large CDR3 similarity clusters were formed by expanded TCRs than by controls.

TCRdb re-called the RACE reads with MiXCR, one entry per CDR3 protein. This repertoire shows 370,000 or so distinct CDR3 sequences, roughly 4.8% found once; its top ten account for under 3%. Time point noted: patch test 1, 2 weeks after DPC sensitization. Treatment denoted: therapeutic diphenylcyclopropenone sensitization with weekly scalp DPC. Concerning this clonotype: No antigen is known for it.

Germline CDR1 and CDR2: DFQATT and SNEGSKA (reference sequence). The CDR3 sequence is 12 residues long. The ends were cut back, 5 bases at V and 5 bases at J, with 12 bases in the middle. The chain is built from TRBV20-1 and TRBJ1-2; D remains ambiguous. This clonotype originated in a woman aged 50 to 60 with alopecia areata. Some clones in this sample may be carry-over from other donors' samples. This specimen consisted of whole blood, obtained in connection with sensitization to the hapten diphenylcyclopropenone (DPC). The chain's CDR3 is CSAFYPLYGYTF. In DNA, the CDR3 is TGCAGTGCTTTCTACCCCCTTTATGGCTACACCTTC.